These 25 T cell receptor beta chains were all obtained from the same sample, sequenced in a study of blood T cell repertoires in COVID-19. Some clones are missing from TCRdb's copy, which holds only in-frame ones; the method was immunoSEQ multiplex PCR. The sample includes 200,000 or so clones, about 85% of them seen just once. Sequencing was done on a sample of peripheral blood. The receptors shown here come from a human donor in a cohort sampled during active COVID-19.

The rearrangement uses TRBV9 and TRBJ2-1; TRBD2 matches 16 bases. Germline values: CDR1 SGDLS, CDR2 YYNGEE. Trimming took 2 bases from V and 1 from J; bases not matched to a gene: 9. The CDR3 contains 20 residues. As DNA, the CDR3 is TGTGCCAGCAGCGTGGGGACTAGCGGGAGGGAGGGGTGGTCCTACAATGAGCAGTTCTTC. The encoded protein is CASSVGTSGREGWSYNEQFF.

This chain links TRBV7-2 with TRBJ2-1, with 8 bases matching TRBD1. This CDR3 spans 18 amino acids. With V trimmed by 3 bases and J by 4 bases, 14 bases remained unmatched. Germline loops: CDR1 SGHTA, CDR2 FQGNSA. The CDR3 coding sequence is TGTGCCAGCAGCTTCGAGGGGACAGGCGCCTTCCTTTACAATGAGCAGTTCTTC. Amino acid sequence: CASSFEGTGAFLYNEQFF.

The table lists this clone with a few counts. The chain employs TRBV9 and TRBJ1-2; a possible D gene is TRBD1 (5 bases). V gave up 3 bases and J gave up 8 bases, with 17 bases separating them. Germline V CDR1 and CDR2: SGDLS, YYNGEE. CDR3 length: 14 residues. CDR3 protein: CASSAPTPGLGYTF. The DNA for the CDR3 is TGTGCCAGCAGCGCCCCCACCCCAGGGTTGGGCTACACCTTC.

Worth noting for this clone: Different DNA sequences within this sample yield the same CDR3. The chain recombines TRBV18 with TRBJ2-5; 8 bases align to TRBD1. This CDR3 is built from 14 residues. V trimming: 1 base; J trimming: 2 bases; junction bases outside the gene matches: 0. In germline, CDR1 is KGHSH, CDR2 LQKENI. The CDR3 region has the DNA TGTGCCAGCTCACCACGGACAGGGCAAGAGACCCAGTACTTC. Its translation is CASSPRTGQETQYF.

This chain links TRBV6-1 with TRBJ1-2; no definite D call. Germline assignment: CDR1 MNHNS and CDR2 SASEGT. The CDR3 has 12 amino acids. The V end was cut by 3 bases, the J end by 8 bases, with 10 bases between. The CDR3 spells CASSDATRGYTF. The CDR3 coding sequence is TGTGCCAGCAGTGATGCTACTAGGGGCTACACCTTC.

The V and J genes are TRBV19 and TRBJ2-4; D is uncertain. The CDR3 spans 14 residues. CDR1 is LNHDA and CDR2 is SQIVND in the germline V gene (reference sequence). V shed 4 bases and J shed 0 bases, with 7 bases lying between them. CDR3 in amino acids: CASSNSRAKNIQYF. Here the CDR3 DNA reads TGTGCCAGTAGTAACAGTAGAGCCAAAAACATTCAGTACTTC.

This clone has ten or more counts. The genes are TRBV5-1 and TRBJ1-1; D remains ambiguous. CDR1 and CDR2 (germline): SGHRS, YFSETQ. This CDR3 spans 15 amino acids. V lost 3 bases to trimming and J lost 3 bases, with 15 bases between them. The CDR3 sequence: CASSWSQAVDTEAFF. CDR3 nucleotide sequence: TGCGCCAGCAGCTGGTCCCAGGCAGTCGACACTGAAGCTTTCTTT.

This sequence joins TRBV5-6 and TRBJ1-6; 9 positions agree with TRBD1. CDR1 and CDR2 from the germline V gene are SGHDT and YYEEEE. The CDR3 consists of 14 residues. The ends lost 1 base at V and 10 bases at J; junction bases unmatched: 3. The CDR3 coding sequence is TGTGCCAGCAGCTTGCGAACAGGGGGCTCACCCCTCCACTTT. Amino acid sequence: CASSLRTGGSPLHF.

The rearrangement links TRBV3-1 (or the pseudogene TRBV3-2) to TRBJ2-2; 10 bases match TRBD2. The CDR3 sequence is 16 residues long. In germline, CDR1 is LGHDT, CDR2 YNNKEL (reference sequence). Trimming took 6 bases from V and 1 from J; bases not matched to a gene: 5. DNA of the CDR3: TGTGCCAGCAGTCGTACTAGCGGGGTGAACACCGGGGAGCTGTTTTTT. Protein: CASSRTSGVNTGELFF.

The table lists this clone with many counts. The V and J genes are TRBV2 and TRBJ2-5; D may be TRBD1 (6 bases). The CDR3 totals 13 residues. With 7 bases removed from V and 4 bases from J, the gap between germline ends came to 13 bases. CDR1 and CDR2 (germline): SNHLY, FYNNEI. The CDR3 loop reads CASMKGRGETQYF. CDR3 bases: TGTGCCAGCATGAAGGGCAGGGGAGAGACCCAGTACTTC. The variable domain in full, with the rest retrieved from reference TRBV2 and TRBJ2-5, is EPEVTQTPSHQVTQMGQEVILRCVPISNHLYFYWYRQILGQKVEFLVSFYNNEISEKSEIFDDQFSVERPDGSNFTLKIRSTKLEDSAMYFCASMKGRGETQYFGPGTRLLVL.

The chain carries TRBV27 and TRBJ2-3; perhaps TRBD2 as D (6 bases). Germline CDR1 MNHEY, CDR2 SMNVEV (reference sequence). V was clipped by 10 bases and J by 0 bases, with 14 bases between them. This CDR3 spans 14 amino acids. The CDR3 here is CATKGRISTDTQYF. For the CDR3, the DNA is TGTGCCACCAAGGGGAGGATTAGCACAGATACGCAGTATTTT.

J is TRBJ2-7 and V is TRBV5-1; weak D call: TRBD1 (6 bases). V lost 0 bases and J 1 base, leaving 14 bases between the germline ends. The CDR3 extends over 16 amino acids. The germline CDR1 and CDR2 sequences are SGHRS and YFSETQ. The DNA for the CDR3 is TGCGCCAGCAGCTTGGGGGCAGGGGCAACTTCCTACGAGCAGTACGTC. It codes for CASSLGAGATSYEQYV.

This chain joins TRBV7-2 and TRBJ1-6; 10 bases are a match to TRBD1. Germline CDR1 reads SGHTA; CDR2 reads FQGNSA. There are 15 residues in the CDR3. Trimming took 5 bases from V and 7 from J; bases not matched to a gene: 5. CDR3 sequence (DNA): TGTGCCAGCAGCCCGCAGGGACAGGGGAATTCACCCCTCCACTTT. Translated: CASSPQGQGNSPLHF.

This clone was picked up one time. The chain uses TRBV27 and TRBJ2-5, with 7 bases identical to TRBD2. J gave up 2 bases and V 8 bases, and 5 bases lay outside the gene matches. The CDR3 is 13 amino acids. Germline values: CDR1 MNHEY, CDR2 SMNVEV (reference sequence). The CDR3 region has the DNA TGTGCCAGCGGGAGGGAGAGTCAAGAGACCCAGTACTTC. As protein: CASGRESQETQYF.

The genes are TRBV14 and TRBJ1-2; D may be TRBD1 (5 bases). This CDR3 region has 17 residues. V shed 0 bases and J shed 8 bases, with 22 bases lying between them. CDR1 is SGHDN and CDR2 is FVKESK in the germline V gene. The DNA for the CDR3 is TGTGCCAGCAGCCAAGATGGATTGGAGGGGAAGGTTTTAGGCTACACCTTC. Its protein is CASSQDGLEGKVLGYTF. The full variable domain, its missing parts supplied by reference TRBV14 and TRBJ1-2, is EAGVTQFPSHSVIEKGQTVTLRCDPISGHDNLYWYRRVMGKEIKFLLHFVKESKQDESGMPNNRFLAERTGGTYSTLKVQPAELEDSGVYFCASSQDGLEGKVLGYTFGSGTRLTVV.

J is TRBJ2-5 and V is TRBV5-1, with D possibly TRBD1 on 6 matching bases. The CDR3 has 14 amino acids. The V and J ends lost 5 bases and 3 bases respectively, with 14 bases between them. Germline V lookup: CDR1 SGHRS, CDR2 YFSETQ. DNA for the CDR3: TGCGCCAGCAGTTCAGGGGAAGGTAAAGAGACCCAGTACTTC. Its protein product is CASSSGEGKETQYF.

The V and J genes are TRBV27 and TRBJ1-5, with D hard to call. CDR1 and CDR2 (germline): MNHEY, SMNVEV (reference sequence). This CDR3 spans 16 amino acids. The germline V and J ends were trimmed by 5 bases and 3 bases, with 17 bases remaining between them. CDR3 protein: CASSQNLASNNQPQHF. CDR3 DNA: TGTGCCAGCAGTCAAAATTTAGCCTCCAACAATCAGCCCCAGCATTTT.

On this clone itself: Other DNA sequences in this specimen translate into the identical CDR3. The V and J genes are TRBV5-1 and TRBJ2-3, with 10 nucleotides matching TRBD1. The CDR3 sequence is 14 residues long. The germline gives CDR1 SGHRS, CDR2 YFSETQ. Losses at the gene ends were 5 bases for V and 1 base for J; bases not matched to a gene: 1. CDR3: CASRGTGGTDTQYF. In nucleotides, the CDR3 is TGCGCCAGCAGGGGGACAGGGGGCACAGATACGCAGTATTTT.

There are a few counts of this clone. The gene calls are TRBV19 and TRBJ1-2, with a weak D call TRBD1 (6 bases). Germline V gives CDR1 LNHDA, CDR2 SQIVND (reference sequence). Trimming shortened V by 7 bases and J by 7 bases, and 16 bases separated the two germline ends. CDR3 length: 13 residues. In DNA form, the CDR3 reads TGTGCCAGTACCCTGCGACAGGTTGGTGGCTACACCTTC. Its protein is CASTLRQVGGYTF.

The chain has TRBV6-5 and TRBJ2-5; D remains ambiguous. The V end was cut by 6 bases, the J end by 1 base, with 15 bases between. This CDR3 region has 15 residues. Germline V lookup: CDR1 MNHEY, CDR2 SVGAGI. The CDR3 region is CASSEVWQLQETQYF. The CDR3 DNA follows: TGTGCCAGCAGCGAGGTGTGGCAGCTCCAAGAGACCCAGTACTTC.

The rearrangement links TRBV10-3 to TRBJ2-3; D perhaps matches TRBD2 (6 bases). V was cut by 4 bases and J by 4 bases, with 15 bases left in between. The CDR3 is 15 amino acids. The germline V gene encodes CDR1 ENHRY and CDR2 SYGVKD. CDR3 residues: CAISVGSGYSDTQYF. The CDR3 DNA reads as TGTGCCATCAGTGTCGGGAGTGGGTACTCAGATACGCAGTATTTT.

V usage is TRBV15 and J usage is TRBJ2-3, with 10 nucleotides matching TRBD2. Germline loops: CDR1 LNHNV, CDR2 YYDKDF (reference sequence). The CDR3 totals 15 residues. V lost 9 bases to trimming and J lost 4 bases; unmatched junction nucleotides: 10. CDR3: CATVERGGQSDTQYF. Written as DNA, the CDR3 is TGTGCCACGGTAGAGCGGGGGGGCCAGTCAGATACGCAGTATTTT.

The rearrangement joins TRBV28 to TRBJ1-5; tentatively, D is TRBD1 (5 bases). The CDR3 has 12 residues. V lost 9 bases and J 3 bases, leaving 9 bases between the germline ends. Germline loops: CDR1 MDHEN, CDR2 SYDVKM. The CDR3 loop reads CASIRDNQPQHF. For the CDR3, the DNA is TGTGCCAGTATCAGGGACAATCAGCCCCAGCATTTT. Combining the CDR3 with reference TRBV28 and TRBJ1-5 gives the whole variable domain DVKVTQSSRYLVKRTGEKVFLECVQDMDHENMFWYRQDPGLGLRLIYFSYDVKMKEKGDIPEGYSVSREKKERFSLILESASTNQTSMYLCASIRDNQPQHFGDGTRLSIL.

The chain carries TRBV12-3 or TRBV12-4 and TRBJ2-7; TRBD2 matches at 8 bases. The CDR3 covers 13 residues. V lost 6 bases to trimming and J lost 6 bases; unmatched junction nucleotides: 7. The CDR3 region is CASRKREQGEQYF. The CDR3 region has the DNA TGTGCCAGCAGAAAGCGGGAGCAGGGCGAGCAGTACTTC.

This clone was counted only a few times. The chain is built from TRBV19 and TRBJ1-1; D gene unclear. V was clipped by 6 bases and J by 7 bases, with 12 bases between them. The CDR3 is made up of 12 amino acids. Germline CDR1 LNHDA, CDR2 SQIVND (reference sequence). CDR3 bases: TGTGCCAGTAGCTCTAGGATCGGTGAAGCTTTCTTT. Amino acids: CASSSRIGEAFF. The whole variable domain, remainder taken from reference TRBV19 and TRBJ1-1, is DGGITQSPKYLFRKEGQNVTLSCEQNLNHDAMYWYRQDPGQGLRLIYYSQIVNDFQKGDIAEGYSVSREKKESFPLTVTSAQKNPTAFYLCASSSRIGEAFFGQGTRLTVV.